This T cell receptor beta chain came from a study of response to subunit inactivated influenza vaccine. Germline CDR1 reads MNHNS; CDR2 reads SASEGT. CDR3 length: 15 residues. V lost 7 bases to trimming and J lost 0 bases, with 14 bases between them. TCRdb re-called the RT-PCR reads with MiXCR, one entry per CDR3 protein. Counted here are about 540,000 distinct CDR3 sequences, around 25% occurring once; the ten biggest clones make up 2.5% to 3%. The data also belong to a second study, concerning T cells expressing NK-cell markers. That work adds: The authors generated TCR beta cDNA through 5'RACE template switching with UMIs. Researchers got TCR beta repertoires out of sorted CD3+CD56+NKG2C+, CD3+CD56+NKG2C- and CD3+CD56-NKG2C+ T cells. The CD3+CD56-NKG2C+ fraction of a few donors was likewise dominated by these clonotypes. Certain NKG2C+ T cell clones were expanded, and their HCMV specificity remained unclear.

This receptor was taken from a man in his fifties or sixties who received an inactivated influenza vaccine. V gene TRBV6-1 combines with J gene TRBJ2-3; the D is unclear. The starting material was CD4+ T cells sorted from PBMCs, obtained less than 13 days after vaccination. The CDR3 coding sequence is TGTGCCAGCAACTCGGCTCCACTAAGCACAGATACGCAGTATTTT. Translated, it gives CASNSAPLSTDTQYF.